Here is one T cell receptor beta chain with its context. Its specificity is unknown. This sample was included in a study of regulatory and conventional T cells in RAG deficiency. With 4 bases clipped from V and 3 bases from J, the junction kept 9 bases outside the gene matches. The CDR3 is 16 residues long. CDR1 and CDR2 from the germline V gene are SGHRS and YFSETQ. Blood CD4+ CD25-high CD127-low regulatory T cells supplied the genomic DNA template. The assay was immunoSEQ multiplex PCR, and TCRdb's table has in-frame clones only and misses some. Here the sample spans 10,000 to 15,000 clones, roughly 94% being singletons. Study-wide results and limits: Omenn CD25-high CD127-low cells may be activated cells, not true Tregs.

In addition, the sample was reused for a study of regulatory T cells. That source adds: The primer mix had 52 TRBV and 13 TRBJ primers.

The V and J genes are TRBV5-1 and TRBJ1-4; 7 bases fit TRBD1. The material sequenced was CD127- CD25+ CD4+ Tregs sorted from blood. The sequence derives from a human donor in good health. The CDR3 protein is CASSPEGARPNEKLFF. In DNA, the CDR3 is TGCGCCAGCAGCCCGGAGGGGGCGCGCCCTAATGAAAAACTGTTTTTT.